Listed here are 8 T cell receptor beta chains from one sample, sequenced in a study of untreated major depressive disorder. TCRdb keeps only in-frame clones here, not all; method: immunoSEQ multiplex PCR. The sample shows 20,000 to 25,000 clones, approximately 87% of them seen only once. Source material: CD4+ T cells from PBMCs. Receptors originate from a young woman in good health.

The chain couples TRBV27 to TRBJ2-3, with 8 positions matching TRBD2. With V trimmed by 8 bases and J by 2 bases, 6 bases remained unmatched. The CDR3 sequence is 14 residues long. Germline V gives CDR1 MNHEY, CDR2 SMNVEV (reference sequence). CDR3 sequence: CASARGGNTDTQYF. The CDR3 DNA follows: TGTGCCAGCGCCCGGGGGGGAAACACAGATACGCAGTATTTT.

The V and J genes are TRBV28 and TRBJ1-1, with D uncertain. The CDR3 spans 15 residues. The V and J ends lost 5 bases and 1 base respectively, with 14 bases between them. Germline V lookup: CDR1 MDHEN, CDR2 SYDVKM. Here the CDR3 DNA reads TGTGCCAGCAGTACCCCTCGGGCAGGGAACACTGAAGCTTTCTTT. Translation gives CASSTPRAGNTEAFF.

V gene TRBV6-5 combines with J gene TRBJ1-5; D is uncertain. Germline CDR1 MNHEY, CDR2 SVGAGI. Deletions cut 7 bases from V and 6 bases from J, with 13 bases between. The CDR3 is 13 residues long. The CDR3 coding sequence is TGTGCCAGCACCCCCCTCCGGGGTCAGCCCCAGCATTTT. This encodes CASTPLRGQPQHF.

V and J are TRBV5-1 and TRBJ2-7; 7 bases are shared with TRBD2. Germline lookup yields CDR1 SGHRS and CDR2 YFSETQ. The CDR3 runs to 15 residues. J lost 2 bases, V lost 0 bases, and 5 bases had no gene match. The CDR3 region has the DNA TGCGCCAGCAGCTTGGCCGGGGACTATGCCTACGAGCAGTACTTC. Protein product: CASSLAGDYAYEQYF.

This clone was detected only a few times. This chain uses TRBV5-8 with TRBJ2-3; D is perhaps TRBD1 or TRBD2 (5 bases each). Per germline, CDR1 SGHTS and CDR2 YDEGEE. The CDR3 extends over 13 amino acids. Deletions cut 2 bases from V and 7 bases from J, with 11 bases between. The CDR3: CASSFGTGNTQYF. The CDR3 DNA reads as TGTGCCAGCAGCTTCGGGACGGGAAATACGCAGTATTTT.

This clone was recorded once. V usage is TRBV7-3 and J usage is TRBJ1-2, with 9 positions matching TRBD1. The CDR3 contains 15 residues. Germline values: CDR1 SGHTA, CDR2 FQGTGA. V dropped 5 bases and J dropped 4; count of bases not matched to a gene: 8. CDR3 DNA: TGTGCCAGCAGCGGCACGGGGACAGGGCCCTATGGCTACACCTTC. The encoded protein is CASSGTGTGPYGYTF.

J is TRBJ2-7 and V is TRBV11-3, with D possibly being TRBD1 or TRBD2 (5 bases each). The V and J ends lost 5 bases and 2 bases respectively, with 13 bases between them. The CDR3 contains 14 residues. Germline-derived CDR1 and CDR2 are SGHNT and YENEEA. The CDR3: CASSEQQGAYEQYF. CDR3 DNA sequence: TGTGCCAGCAGCGAGCAGCAGGGAGCCTACGAGCAGTACTTC.

This CDR3 reads CASSTDSGGAYEQYF. CDR3 sequence (DNA): TGTGCCAGCAGCACAGACAGCGGGGGGGCCTACGAGCAGTACTTC. The J gene is TRBJ2-7, the V gene TRBV7-2; 10 bases fit TRBD2. The CDR3 contains 15 residues. The germline CDR1 and CDR2 sequences are SGHTA and FQGNSA. V was pared by 5 bases and J by 2 bases, with 6 bases of the junction left unmatched.